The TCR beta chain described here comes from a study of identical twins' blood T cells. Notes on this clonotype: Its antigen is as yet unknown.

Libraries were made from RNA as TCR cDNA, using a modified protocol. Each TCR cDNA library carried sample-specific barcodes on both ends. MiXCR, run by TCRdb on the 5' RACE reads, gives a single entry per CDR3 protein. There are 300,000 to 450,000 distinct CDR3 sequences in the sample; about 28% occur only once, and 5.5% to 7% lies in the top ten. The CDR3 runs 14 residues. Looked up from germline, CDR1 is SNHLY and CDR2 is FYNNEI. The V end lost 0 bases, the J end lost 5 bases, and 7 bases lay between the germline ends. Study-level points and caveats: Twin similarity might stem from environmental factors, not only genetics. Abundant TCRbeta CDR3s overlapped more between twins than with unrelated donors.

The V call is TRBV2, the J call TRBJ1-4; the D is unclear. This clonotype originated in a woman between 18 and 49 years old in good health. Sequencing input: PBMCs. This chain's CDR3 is CASSEADTNEKLFF. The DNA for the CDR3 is TGTGCCAGCAGTGAAGCAGACACGAATGAAAAACTGTTTTTT.